A single sample is the source of the 5 T cell receptor beta chains below, sequenced in a study of Graves' ophthalmopathy and Graves' hyperthyroidism. Researchers took RNA transcripts and amplified TCR beta CDR3 regions from them. Amplification began with first-round RT-PCR using HTBI primers, then second-round multiplex PCR was performed. TCRdb analysed the multiplex PCR reads with MiXCR anew, one entry per CDR3 protein. The table records 200,000 to 250,000 distinct CDR3 sequences, 20% to 25% of them present only once. Material for sequencing was peripheral blood. These receptors came from a woman aged 50 to 60 with Graves' ophthalmopathy.

Ten or more counts support this clonotype. This sequence joins TRBV7-2 and TRBJ2-5; 9 nucleotides agree with TRBD2. In germline, CDR1 is SGHTA, CDR2 FQGNSA. The CDR3 totals 16 residues. V shed 2 bases and J 4 bases; nucleotides not matched to a gene: 8. Here the CDR3 reads CASSLSGGRVGETQYF. The CDR3 DNA sequence: TGTGCCAGCAGCTTATCGGGCGGGAGGGTAGGAGAGACCCAGTACTTC. Variable domain in full (rest from reference TRBV7-2 and TRBJ2-5): GAGVSQSPSNKVTEKGKDVELRCDPISGHTALYWYRQSLGQGLEFLIYFQGNSAPDKSGLPSDRFSAERTGGSVSTLTIQRTQQEDSAVYLCASSLSGGRVGETQYFGPGTRLLVL.

In this sample, this clonotype turned up many times. The CDR3 sequence is CASSYSPGEQYF. The CDR3 DNA reads as TGTGCCAGCAGTTACTCCCCTGGCGAGCAGTACTTC. The rearrangement links TRBV6-2 or TRBV6-3 to TRBJ2-7; no definite D call. The V gene's germline CDR1 is MNHEY and CDR2 SVGEGT. V lost 0 bases, J lost 6 bases, and 6 bases lay in between. The CDR3 loop spans 12 amino acids.

This clonotype was recorded at least ten times. The rearrangement uses TRBV6-5 and TRBJ2-5, with D perhaps matching TRBD2 (6 bases). This CDR3 contains 16 residues. CDR1 is MNHEY and CDR2 is SVGAGI in the germline V gene. V was clipped by 8 bases and J by 6 bases, with 25 bases between them. As DNA, the CDR3 is TGTGCCAGCCCCTGGCGTCCGGGGAGGCCCAGGCAGACCCAGTACTTC. It encodes CASPWRPGRPRQTQYF.

This clonotype showed up many times. The chain links TRBV5-1 to TRBJ2-4; possible D gene TRBD1, 8 bases. This CDR3 comprises 17 residues. The V and J ends lost 3 bases and 0 bases respectively, with 16 bases between them. The germline gives CDR1 SGHRS, CDR2 YFSETQ. The CDR3 coding sequence is TGCGCCAGCAGCTGGGAACAGGGGGGGCCAGCCAAAAACATTCAGTACTTC. Its protein is CASSWEQGGPAKNIQYF.

This clonotype has a count of ten or more. This chain joins TRBV24-1 and TRBJ2-2; TRBD2 matches at 10 bases. CDR1 is KGHDR, CDR2 SFDVKD, per germline. Unmatched junction bases numbered 4, after V lost 7 bases and J lost 6 bases. CDR3 length equals 14 residues. CDR3 in amino acids: CATRGAGGAGELFF. CDR3 DNA: TGTGCCACCAGGGGAGCGGGAGGGGCCGGGGAGCTGTTTTTT.